The clone carrying this T cell receptor beta chain occurred a few times. The sample originates from a study of blood T cell repertoires in COVID-19. Background on the study: Acute and convalescent COVID-19 specimens originated in the United States, Italy and Spain. Sample material is recorded as cDNA or gDNA derived from T cells, B-cell-depleted T cells, or PBMCs.

Donors in Cohort 3 who had recovered were those with two negative PCRs, healthcare professional clearance, or resolution of their symptoms. In the source study's methods: From reference gene primer amplification, estimates of nucleated cell counts were derived. The protocol was immunoSEQ multiplex PCR, while the TCRdb copy is restricted to in-frame clones and leaves out a portion. The DNA gave D and trimming, while V, J and clone size come from that table. Here the sample spans approximately 290,000 clones, 90% being singletons. This CDR3 is built from 11 residues. Germline-derived CDR1 and CDR2 are WSHSY and SAAADI. Trimming stripped 0 bases from V and 7 bases from J, with 3 bases between.

V and J are TRBV10-2 and TRBJ1-1; D uncertain. The sequence derives from a young woman who had recovered from COVID-19. The sequenced sample was PBMCs or T cells enriched from blood (not recorded which). The DNA for the CDR3 is TGCGCCAGCAGTGAGTCGAGTGAAGCTTTCTTT. This translates into CASSESSEAFF.